The clone carrying this T cell receptor (beta chain) was counted at least ten times. What it recognizes is unknown. Unique molecular identifiers were affixed to single, distinct cDNA molecules. TCRdb used MiXCR to reprocess the 5' RACE reads, holding one entry per CDR3 protein. The profile shows some 66,000 distinct CDR3 sequences, approximately 13% of them singletons. CDR1 MNHNY and CDR2 SVGAGI come from the germline V gene (reference sequence). The CDR3 has 15 amino acids. V shed 2 bases, J shed 4 bases, and the junction held 7 bases outside the gene matches. These data belong to a study of early T cells in non-severe SARS-CoV-2 infection. Looking at the study overall: Sequencing of bulk RNA from unsorted whole blood was done, without chain pairing. General study findings and limits: Reliance on VDJdb matching favored anti-spike CD8 responses; private and CD4 specificities were missed.

This sequence originates from an adult who was a healthcare worker with PCR-confirmed SARS-CoV-2 infection or an uninfected control (not recorded which). Sequencing was performed on whole blood. The chain combines TRBV6-6 with TRBJ1-1, with 7 bases matching TRBD1. The CDR3 nucleotides are TGTGCCAGCAGTTACAACCCCGACAGGGTCACTGAAGCTTTCTTT. Translation gives CASSYNPDRVTEAFF.